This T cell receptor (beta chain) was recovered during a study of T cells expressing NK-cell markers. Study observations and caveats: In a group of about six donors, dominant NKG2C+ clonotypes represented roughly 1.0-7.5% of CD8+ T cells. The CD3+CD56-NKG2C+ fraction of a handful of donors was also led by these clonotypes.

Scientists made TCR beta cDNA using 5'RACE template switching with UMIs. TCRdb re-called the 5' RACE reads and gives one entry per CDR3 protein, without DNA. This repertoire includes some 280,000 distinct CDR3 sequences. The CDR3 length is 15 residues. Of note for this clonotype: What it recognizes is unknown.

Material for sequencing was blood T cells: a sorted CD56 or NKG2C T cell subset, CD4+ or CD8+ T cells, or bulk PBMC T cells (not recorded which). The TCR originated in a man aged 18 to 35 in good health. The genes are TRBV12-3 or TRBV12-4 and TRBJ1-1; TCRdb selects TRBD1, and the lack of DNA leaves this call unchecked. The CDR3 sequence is CASSPNRGLGTEAFF.